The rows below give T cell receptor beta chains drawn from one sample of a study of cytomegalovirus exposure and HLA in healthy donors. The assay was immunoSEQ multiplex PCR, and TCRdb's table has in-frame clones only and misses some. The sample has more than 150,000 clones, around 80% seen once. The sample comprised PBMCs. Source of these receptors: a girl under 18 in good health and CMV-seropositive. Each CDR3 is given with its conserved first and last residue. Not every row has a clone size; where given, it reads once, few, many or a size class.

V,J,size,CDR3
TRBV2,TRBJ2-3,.,CASMTGGRAGDTQYF
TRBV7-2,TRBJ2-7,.,CASSLARDYEQYF
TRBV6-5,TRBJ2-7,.,CASSYSRTGGNEQYF
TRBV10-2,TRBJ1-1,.,CASSGSTEAFF
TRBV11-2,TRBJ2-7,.,CASSSSGMEIYEQYF
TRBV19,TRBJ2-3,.,CASSIAGGKDTQYF
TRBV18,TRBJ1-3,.,CASSPYTRTLTGNTIYF
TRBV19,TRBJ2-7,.,CASSRGLAGGPPYEQYF
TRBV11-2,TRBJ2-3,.,CASSNGLAAPDTQYF
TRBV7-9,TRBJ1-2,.,CASSSPRGTGVLAGYTF
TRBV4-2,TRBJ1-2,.,CASSQERATASYGYTF
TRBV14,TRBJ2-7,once,CASSRNRDRGYEQYF
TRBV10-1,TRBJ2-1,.,CASSPTTLNEQFF
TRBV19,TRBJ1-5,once,CASRPAGRGNQPQHF
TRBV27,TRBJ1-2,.,CASSFQSGYGYTF
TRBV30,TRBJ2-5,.,CAWSGQGYQETQYF
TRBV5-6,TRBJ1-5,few,CVRGGTGNQPQHF
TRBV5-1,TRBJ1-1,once,CASSLAWPNTEAFF
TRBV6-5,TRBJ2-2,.,CASSWGQGGELFF
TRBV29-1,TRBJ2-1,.,CSVGIRGSYNEQFF
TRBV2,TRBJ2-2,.,CASLSGLGWFGELFF
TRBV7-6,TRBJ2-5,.,CASSYGQETQYF
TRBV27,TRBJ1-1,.,CASSPYRGSDTEAFF
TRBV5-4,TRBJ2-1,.,CASRGSGSLGEQFF
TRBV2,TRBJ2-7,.,CASSESRTSGRSEQYF
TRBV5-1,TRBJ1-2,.,CASSQTQRNYGYTF
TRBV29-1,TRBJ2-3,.,CSVSGLAGATRTDTQYF
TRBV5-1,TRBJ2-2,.,CASKSTQTYTGELFF
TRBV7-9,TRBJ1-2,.,CASSWDRGHGGYTF
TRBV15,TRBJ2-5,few,CATSSIAGEQYF
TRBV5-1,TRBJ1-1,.,CASSLVAGSTEAFF
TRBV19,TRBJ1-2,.,CASSTGGQLYGYTF
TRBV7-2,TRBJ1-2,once,CASSPGDIFNYGYTF
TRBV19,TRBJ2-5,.,CASRDAGKGTQYF
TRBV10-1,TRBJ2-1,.,CASSEDPTSGRFDEQFF
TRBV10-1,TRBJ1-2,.,CASSAGQNYGYTF
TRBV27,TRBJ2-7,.,CASSTRTSGTYEQYF
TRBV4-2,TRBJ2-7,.,CASSQAGTSGKNEQYF
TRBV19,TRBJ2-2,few,CATAWTSVTGELFF
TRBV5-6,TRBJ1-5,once,CASSLRGTGKQPQHF
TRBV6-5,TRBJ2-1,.,CASSSIAGGPSHGQFF
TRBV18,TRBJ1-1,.,CASSPRQGYEAFF
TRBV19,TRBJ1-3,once,CASTQGPGNTIYF
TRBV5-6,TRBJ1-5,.,CASSPRGGYDQPQHF
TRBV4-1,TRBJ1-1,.,CASSQGSGTLNTEAFF
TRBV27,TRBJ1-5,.,CASSLSLGTGFQPQHF